A single T cell receptor beta chain is shown here with its context. Germline CDR1 is MNHEY and CDR2 is SVGAGI. The CDR3 has 14 amino acids. V lost 0 bases and J 4 bases, leaving 9 bases between the germline ends. This sample is part of a study of blood T cell repertoires in COVID-19. Overall study: The United States, Italy and Spain were the sources of the acute and convalescent COVID-19 samples. Sources were T cells, B-cell-depleted T cells, or PBMCs; the material itself was cDNA or gDNA.

Authors' processing steps: Amplification of reference gene primers was used by the study to estimate nucleated cell counts. TCRdb's copy holds only in-frame clones and misses some; the assay was immunoSEQ multiplex PCR. The V and J calls and the clone size are those of that table, but D and trimming were determined from the DNA. Here the sample spans some 200,000 clones, around 83% being singletons. This clonotype was obtained from a woman of 80 years or more in a cohort sampled during active or convalescent COVID-19. Material: peripheral blood. The J gene is TRBJ1-2, the V gene TRBV6-5; unclear D gene. The CDR3 nucleotides are TGTGCCAGCAGTTACTCCCGCAGGATCTATGGCTACACCTTC. Translating gives CASSYSRRIYGYTF.